These 14 T cell receptor beta chains were all obtained from the same sample, sequenced in a study of T cell responses to AZD1222 COVID-19 vaccine. Sequenced by immunoSEQ multiplex PCR; TCRdb stores in-frame clones only, minus some. Altogether more than 95,000 clones are present, about 89% being singletons, with the ten largest covering roughly 7.7%. Sequencing was performed on peripheral blood, taken on day 0 of AZD1222 vaccination. The source of these receptors is an adult in good health.

CDR3 nucleotide sequence: TGTGCCAGTAGTATGTTAGCGATTAGCTCCTACAATGAGCAGTTCTTC. Translated, it gives CASSMLAISSYNEQFF. V usage is TRBV19 and J usage is TRBJ2-1; D perhaps matches TRBD2 (5 bases). Per the germline V gene, CDR1 is LNHDA and CDR2 is SQIVND (reference sequence). V was pared by 3 bases and J by 0 bases, with 12 bases between. This CDR3 spans 16 amino acids.

The count of this clone is one. V gene TRBV24-1 combines with J gene TRBJ1-2, with 9 bases that match TRBD1. Germline V lookup: CDR1 KGHDR, CDR2 SFDVKD. The CDR3 is 15 amino acids. After removal of 4 bases from V and 4 bases from J, the junction contained 6 bases not matched to a gene. CDR3 DNA sequence: TGTGCCACCAGTGAGCCGGGACAGGGAATCTATGGCTACACCTTC. Its translation is CATSEPGQGIYGYTF.

The chain couples TRBV19 to TRBJ1-5; unclear D gene. The CDR3 covers 15 residues. The ends were cut back, 1 base at V and 8 bases at J, with 15 bases in the middle. The germline V gene encodes CDR1 LNHDA and CDR2 SQIVND (reference sequence). The CDR3 sequence: CASSIGREGGEPQHF. DNA for the CDR3: TGTGCCAGTAGTATAGGGAGGGAGGGAGGAGAGCCCCAGCATTTT.

The chain recombines TRBV6-2 or TRBV6-3 with TRBJ1-1; 8 bases line up with TRBD1. The V and J ends lost 7 bases and 4 bases, in that order; junction bases with no gene match: 17. Looked up from germline, CDR1 is MNHEY and CDR2 is SVGEGT. The CDR3 has 17 residues. Here the CDR3 reads CASTPPMGTGGSTEAFF. CDR3 nucleotides: TGTGCCAGCACCCCACCTATGGGGACAGGAGGTAGCACTGAAGCTTTCTTT.

DNA for the CDR3: TGCGCCAGCAGCACCAAAGGACTAGCGGGGGGGCCGGAGACCCAGTACTTC. It encodes CASSTKGLAGGPETQYF. J is TRBJ2-5 and V is TRBV5-1; 15 bases are shared with TRBD2. Germline V gene sequence: CDR1 SGHRS, CDR2 YFSETQ. Trimming took 4 bases from V and 5 from J; bases not matched to a gene: 9. This CDR3 region has 17 residues.

This clone was observed a single time. V gene TRBV18 combines with J gene TRBJ1-6; maybe TRBD1 (5 bases). Between the trimmed V and J ends, which lost 2 bases and 8 bases, there was a span of 10 bases. Germline CDR1 KGHSH, CDR2 LQKENI. This CDR3 region has 14 residues. The CDR3 nucleotides are TGTGCCAGCTCACCAGGGGGTATCGATTCACCCCTCCACTTT. This codes for CASSPGGIDSPLHF.

J is TRBJ1-1 and V is TRBV18; a possible D gene is TRBD1 (5 bases). The CDR3 contains 13 residues. Trimming took 1 base from V and 5 from J, leaving 8 bases between them. Germline V gene sequence: CDR1 KGHSH, CDR2 LQKENI. CDR3 amino acids: CASSPRQGTEAFF. The CDR3 nucleotides are TGTGCCAGCTCACCACGGCAGGGTACTGAAGCTTTCTTT.

The V gene is TRBV28, the J gene TRBJ2-7, with D perhaps given as TRBD1 or TRBD2 (5 bases each). The V gene lost 3 bases and the J gene lost 2 bases, with 14 bases spanning the gap. The CDR3 runs 15 residues. From germline, CDR1 is MDHEN and CDR2 SYDVKM. The CDR3 loop reads CASSFQGVPPYEQYF. For the CDR3, the DNA is TGTGCCAGCAGTTTTCAGGGAGTCCCCCCCTACGAGCAGTACTTC.

The gene calls are TRBV5-1 and TRBJ2-1, with TRBD2 identical over 7 bases. The germline CDR1 and CDR2 sequences are SGHRS and YFSETQ. Trimming at V came to 0 bases and at J to 4 bases, leaving 4 bases not matched to a gene. This CDR3 is built from 15 residues. The CDR3 is CASSLAGGNYNEQFF. As DNA, the CDR3 is TGCGCCAGCAGCTTGGCCGGGGGGAATTACAATGAGCAGTTCTTC. The variable domain in full, with the rest retrieved from reference TRBV5-1 and TRBJ2-1, is KAGVTQTPRYLIKTRGQQVTLSCSPISGHRSVSWYQQTPGQGLQFLFEYFSETQRNKGNFPGRFSGRQFSNSRSEMNVSTLELGDSALYLCASSLAGGNYNEQFFGPGTRLTVL.

V usage is TRBV7-2 and J usage is TRBJ2-1, with 8 nucleotides matching TRBD1. The CDR3 length is 15 residues. The germline V gene has CDR1 SGHTA and CDR2 FQGNSA. Trimming removed 6 bases from V and 5 bases from J; junction bases left unmatched: 9. DNA for the CDR3: TGTGCCAGCAGGCTGGGACAGGCCTTCAACAATGAGCAGTTCTTC. Its protein product is CASRLGQAFNNEQFF.

The chain is built from TRBV7-3 and TRBJ1-1; tentative D call: TRBD1 (5 bases). This CDR3 is built from 13 residues. Trimming removed 4 bases from V and 1 base from J, with 7 bases in between. Germline CDR1 SGHTA, CDR2 FQGTGA. The CDR3 DNA follows: TGTGCCAGCAGCTCCCAGGGGAACACTGAAGCTTTCTTT. It is translated as CASSSQGNTEAFF.

V is TRBV20-1 and J is TRBJ1-5; no reliable D call. V was clipped by 3 bases and J by 2 bases, with 11 bases between them. Germline V CDR1 and CDR2: DFQATT, SNEGSKA (reference sequence). The CDR3 covers 14 residues. The CDR3 nucleotides are TGCAGTGCTAGTGTTGGGTGGGGCAATCAGCCCCAGCATTTT. This encodes CSASVGWGNQPQHF.

This chain connects TRBV27 to TRBJ2-4; 9 bases fit TRBD1. The CDR3 totals 20 residues. J gave up 0 bases and V 0 bases, and 12 bases lay outside the gene matches. The V gene's germline CDR1 is MNHEY and CDR2 SMNVEV (reference sequence). Here the CDR3 DNA reads TGTGCCAGCAGTTTATCGTGGGGACAGGGCGAGGGGAGAGCCAAAAACATTCAGTACTTC. As protein: CASSLSWGQGEGRAKNIQYF.

The CDR3 loop reads CASSYVPHTNEQFF. CDR3 coding DNA: TGTGCCAGCAGTTACGTTCCCCACACGAATGAGCAGTTCTTC. The rearrangement links TRBV6-5 to TRBJ2-1; the D is unclear. Trimming shortened V by 2 bases and J by 7 bases, and 12 bases separated the two germline ends. CDR1 and CDR2 from the germline V gene are MNHEY and SVGAGI. The CDR3 loop spans 14 amino acids.